This T cell receptor (beta chain) came from a study of T cell responses to AZD1222 COVID-19 vaccine. Notes on this clone: Its antigen is undetermined.

The method was immunoSEQ multiplex PCR; TCRdb's version includes in-frame clones alone and lacks a portion of them. The sample has about 66,000 clones; 79% are singletons. Points from the study as a whole: Just a handful of people given AZD1222 tested seropositive at baseline. Nearly half of unique spike-specific TCRs reportedly avoided B.1.351 and B.1.1.7 mutated regions. An increase in Spike-specific TCR breadth and depth was observed after two AZD1222 doses. After the peak T cell response, and only then, were repertoires sampled.

This CDR3 has 16 amino acids. Germline V gene lookup returns CDR1 SGHTA and CDR2 FQGTGA. The V and J ends lost 5 bases and 6 bases, in that order; junction bases with no gene match: 10. The source of this sequence is an adult in good health. The chain joins TRBV7-3 to TRBJ2-3, with 11 nucleotides matching TRBD2. The sample in question was peripheral blood, obtained on day 0 of MenACWY control vaccination. The CDR3 is CASSRSTSGTADTQYF. DNA for the CDR3: TGTGCCAGCAGCCGATCGACTAGCGGGACGGCGGATACGCAGTATTTT.